The clone carrying this T cell receptor beta chain showed up just a few times. Its target is not known. Quantitative barcoded 5'-RACE was used to prepare TCR beta libraries. TCRdb ran MiXCR on the 5' RACE reads and lists one entry per CDR3 protein. The sample lists 400,000 or so distinct CDR3 sequences, 26% occurring once. The data were taken from a study of CD8 T cells in ankylosing spondylitis. Study-level findings and limits: Among TCR beta sequences, a motif of eight highly homologous variants appeared characteristic of ankylosing spondylitis blood. Relatively rare in peripheral blood, disease-linked clones were also CD8+.

Germline values: CDR1 KGHDR, CDR2 SFDVKD. The CDR3 loop spans 16 amino acids. With V trimmed by 4 bases and J by 4 bases, 6 bases remained unmatched. The source is a male donor with ankylosing spondylitis. This chain links TRBV24-1 with TRBJ2-5; TRBD1 agrees at 12 bases. Specimen: blood, either unsorted or a sorted T cell fraction (not recorded which). The DNA of the CDR3 is TGTGCCACCAGTGACAGGGGACAGGGGGCTGGAGAGACCCAGTACTTC. This translates into CATSDRGQGAGETQYF.